The present T cell receptor (beta chain) was sequenced within a study of technical replicates of blood from several donors. Germline V gene data show CDR1 as SQVTM and CDR2 as ANQGSEA. The V and J ends lost 8 bases and 0 bases respectively, with 11 bases between them. This CDR3 is 13 amino acids long. Measured with immunoSEQ multiplex PCR; TCRdb has only the in-frame clones, and not every one. The sample carries about 80,000 clones, about 95% recorded once. This clone was observed a handful of times. The rearrangement links TRBV29-1 to TRBJ1-3, with TRBD1 as a possible D gene (6 bases). Sequencing was performed on T cells isolated from PBMCs. This TCR was sampled from a human donor in good health. Here the CDR3 reads CSFSGASGNTIYF. In nucleotides, the CDR3 is TGCAGCTTTTCAGGGGCCTCTGGAAACACCATATATTTT. Based on the CDR3 plus reference TRBV29-1 and TRBJ1-3, the full variable domain is SAVISQKPSRDICQRGTSLTIQCQVDSQVTMMFWYRQQPGQSLTLIATANQGSEATYESGFVIDKFPISRPNLTFSTLTVSNMSPEDSSIYLCSFSGASGNTIYFGEGSWLTVV.